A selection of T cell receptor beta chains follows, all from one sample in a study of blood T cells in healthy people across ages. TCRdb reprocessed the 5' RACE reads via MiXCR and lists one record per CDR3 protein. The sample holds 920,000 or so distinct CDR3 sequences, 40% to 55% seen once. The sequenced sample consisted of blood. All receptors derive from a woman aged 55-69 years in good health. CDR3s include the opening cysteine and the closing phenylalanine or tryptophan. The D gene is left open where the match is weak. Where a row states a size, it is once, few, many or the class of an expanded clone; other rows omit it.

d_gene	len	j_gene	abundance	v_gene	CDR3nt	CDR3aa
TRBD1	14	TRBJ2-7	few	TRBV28	TGTGCCAGCAGCCAAACAGGGGGCACCTACGAGCAGTACTTC	CASSQTGGTYEQYF
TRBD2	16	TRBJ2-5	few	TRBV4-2	TGTGCCAGCAGCCAAGGAGCGGGAGGGACTCAAGAGACCCAGTACTTC	CASSQGAGGTQETQYF
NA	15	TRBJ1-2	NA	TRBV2	TGTGCCAGCAGCCTAGCCCAGGGTTCGAACTATGGCTACACCTTC	CASSLAQGSNYGYTF
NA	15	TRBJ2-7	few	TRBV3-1	TGTGCCAGCAGCCAAGTTCCGGCCACATCCTACGAGCAGTACTTC	CASSQVPATSYEQYF
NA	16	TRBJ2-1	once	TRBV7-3	TGTGCCAGCAGCTTAACGTGGCGCCAATCCTACAATGAGCAGTTCTTC	CASSLTWRQSYNEQFF
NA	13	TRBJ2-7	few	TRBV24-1	TGTGCCACCAGTGGCCAGACAGATGACGAGCAGTACTTC	CATSGQTDDEQYF
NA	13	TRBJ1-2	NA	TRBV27	TGTGCCAGCAGTTGGGGGGCGCAGTATGGCTACACCTTC	CASSWGAQYGYTF
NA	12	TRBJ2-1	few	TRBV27	TGTGCCAGCGGCCCCGTGGGGGATGAGCAGTTCTTC	CASGPVGDEQFF
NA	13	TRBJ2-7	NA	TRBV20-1	TGCAGTGCTAGATGGAGGTCGGGGTTCGAGCAGTACTTC	CSARWRSGFEQYF
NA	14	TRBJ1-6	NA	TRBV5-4	TGTGCCAGCAGCGATCAGGGAAGAAATTCACCCCTCCACTTT	CASSDQGRNSPLHF
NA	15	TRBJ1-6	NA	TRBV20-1	TGCAGTGCTAGGGCAGGAAACTCCTATAATTCACCCCTCCACTTT	CSARAGNSYNSPLHF
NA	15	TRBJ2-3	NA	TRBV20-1	TGCAGTGCGCCCGCCCGCGCGGCCGACACAGATACGCAGTATTTT	CSAPARAADTDTQYF
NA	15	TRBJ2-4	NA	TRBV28	TGTGCCAGCACCTCGAGGGGCAGTGCCAAAAACATTCAGTACTTC	CASTSRGSAKNIQYF
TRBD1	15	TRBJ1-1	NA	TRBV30	TGTGCCTGGGGTCGTTATGGGACAGAGAACACTGAAGCTTTCTTT	CAWGRYGTENTEAFF
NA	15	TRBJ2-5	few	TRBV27	TGTGCCAGCAGTTTAACACCCAGGGTGGAGGAGACCCAGTACTTC	CASSLTPRVEETQYF
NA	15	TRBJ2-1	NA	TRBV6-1	TGTGCCAGCAGTGGAGTTTCTGTGTCCTACAATGAGCAGTTCTTC	CASSGVSVSYNEQFF
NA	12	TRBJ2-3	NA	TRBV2	TGTGCCAGCCTTGGTTGGCCCGATACGCAGTATTTT	CASLGWPDTQYF